This TCR beta chain was documented in a study of radiation and T cells in renal cell carcinoma (TCRdb year 2020). For context, the study as a whole: In total, 50 to 60 samples, comprising 26 tumors and roughly 27 peripheral blood samples, were subjected to TCR beta sequencing. A total of about 4 million unique CDR3 nucleotide sequences, encoding around 2.7 million unique CDR3 amino acid sequences, were found across all 50 or so samples. General study outcomes and caveats: Higher TCR clonality was observed in irradiated tumors than in controls, with an average of approximately 50% of the repertoire accounted for by the top 100 clonotypes, compared with roughly 40% in nephrectomy-only tumors. A greater number of dominant CDR3 motifs was detected in irradiated tumors than in control tumors, and a larger share of the repertoire was occupied by these motifs in irradiated tumors than in control tumors. Because the trial had a single-armed design, the trial could not examine how radiation dose or scheduling affected the TCR repertoire. Because only small tumor regions of approximately 1 g were available, intratumoral heterogeneity was not captured.

In light of the paper, this sample's time point label describes: tumor resected at nephrectomy. This specimen's treatment or condition label, interpreted: treatment-naive control, cytoreductive nephrectomy. For controls, tumors were taken from treatment-naive renal cell carcinoma patients who had cytoreductive nephrectomy with no radiation beforehand. Every patient had renal cell carcinoma of clear cell pathology. The control tumors used for TCR sequencing were from a few females and fewer than 14 males, were resected between about 2011 and 2014, and had a median patient age of about 54 years (range roughly 40 to 82). Tumors were mechanically dissociated, digested with collagenase/hyaluronidase at 37 °C, processed in gentleMACS C tubes, and stored in liquid nitrogen. Genomic DNA for TCR sequencing was prepared using the QIAamp DNA Blood Mini Kit (Qiagen). The analyses included just those samples that passed every quality control check.

According to the germline V gene, CDR1 reads SGHRS and CDR2 reads YFSETQ. Including the terminal cysteine and phenylalanine, the CDR3 comprises 14 residues. Only the CDR3 part of the read is kept: 42 bases, read in frame from the first base. TCR beta libraries were generated from genomic DNA with the immunoSEQ kit, following the manufacturer's recommendations. To prepare libraries, a first multiplex PCR with proprietary primers was run, followed by a second PCR that added unique barcodes, and a bead cleanup was done after each round. Each sample batch included a kit-provided positive control reaction and a negative control reaction. The final libraries were assessed on an Agilent 4200 TapeStation D1000 ScreenTape, pooled by volume, and quantified by qPCR. Sequencing was performed on an Illumina NextSeq500 with a MidOutput 150-cycle cartridge, and 156 Read1 and 15 Index1 cycles were run with kit custom primers. The pooled library was loaded at 0.75 to 1 pM with an approximately 20% PhiX control spike-in. Per the original workflow: Vendor-processed data were analyzed in R, and a clonotype was defined as all T cells sharing the same CDR3 nucleotide sequence. In the clone abundance analyses, frequencies in each sample were normalized to that sample's 10,000 most abundant clones. Before analysis, public T cell clones were removed, and these numbered fewer than six per sample on average. The dominant motif analysis was done with ImmunoMap using the PAM10 matrix, a gap penalty of 30, and a homology threshold of 0.3, and motifs with a cumulative frequency of at least 0.01 were considered dominant. TCRdb re-hosts the immuneACCESS table, in-frame sequences only. Its copies lack some clones; in the studies checked, an unresolved V gene accounts for under half of them, and the cause for the rest is not known. Clone size and the V and J calls come from that table; the DNA yielded D and trimming. The sample table records 7,500 to 10,000 clones; over 60% of these occur just once. The ten biggest clones cover around 15% of the sample.

As for this clone: Which antigen it targets is not known. A junction boundary mismatches the germline segment, possibly from a read error. Other nucleotide sequences from this sample produce the same CDR3.

This material consisted of tumor tissue, taken from a patient whose treatment was nephrectomy without radiotherapy. This sequence was found in a man aged 55 to 69 with renal cell carcinoma. The sequence is built from TRBV5-1 and TRBJ1-2, and 9 bases in between align with TRBD1. The CDR3 has the sequence CASSFGTGTFGYTF. The sequenced DNA: TGTGCCAGCAGCTTTGGGACAGGGACTTTTGGCTACACCTTC.